The 8 T cell receptor beta chains reported below all come from one sample, sequenced in a study of beta chain features in type 1 diabetes. TCRB transcripts that were expressed got sequenced, as all of the isolated RNA had been reverse transcribed. Sequenced by immunoSEQ multiplex PCR; TCRdb stores in-frame clones only, minus some. The sample lists under 400,000 clones, 14% occurring once. Sequencing was performed on central memory CD4+ T cells from blood. The receptors were sampled from a man aged 25 to 40 in good health.

The chain recombines TRBV11-2 with TRBJ1-1; perhaps TRBD1 as D (6 bases). V shed 5 bases and J shed 4 bases, with 20 bases lying between them. The CDR3 contains 16 residues. Germline lookup yields CDR1 SGHAT and CDR2 FQNNGV. The CDR3 reads CASSPLGRGRITEAFF. The CDR3 nucleotides read TGTGCCAGCAGCCCCCTCGGCAGGGGTAGAATCACTGAAGCTTTCTTT.

The V gene is TRBV29-1, the J gene TRBJ1-4; 7 bases are a match to TRBD1. There are 12 residues in the CDR3. Trimming removed 7 bases from V and 1 base from J; junction bases left unmatched: 0. CDR1 and CDR2 from the germline V gene are SQVTM and ANQGSEA. CDR3: CSAGGTNEKLFF. The CDR3 DNA sequence: TGCAGCGCAGGGGGAACTAATGAAAAACTGTTTTTT. The variable domain in full, with the rest retrieved from reference TRBV29-1 and TRBJ1-4, is SAVISQKPSRDICQRGTSLTIQCQVDSQVTMMFWYRQQPGQSLTLIATANQGSEATYESGFVIDKFPISRPNLTFSTLTVSNMSPEDSSIYLCSAGGTNEKLFFGSGTQLSVL.

The V call is TRBV7-2, the J call TRBJ2-1; 8 bases align to TRBD1. With V trimmed by 1 base and J by 16 bases, 9 bases remained unmatched. From germline, CDR1 is SGHTA and CDR2 FQGNSA. The CDR3 is 13 amino acids. The CDR3 bases are TGTGCCAGCAGCTTAGTACGAGGACAGGGTAGATTCTTC. Translation gives CASSLVRGQGRFF.

The chain joins TRBV27 to TRBJ1-1; possible D gene TRBD1, 5 bases. V lost 6 bases and J 0 bases, leaving 11 bases between the germline ends. The V gene's germline CDR1 is MNHEY and CDR2 SMNVEV (reference sequence). The CDR3 runs 14 residues. CDR3 amino acids: CASRVGALNTEAFF. The CDR3 coding sequence is TGTGCCAGCAGGGTAGGGGCCCTGAACACTGAAGCTTTCTTT.

CDR3 sequence: CASSFFSSTGELFF. The CDR3 bases are TGTGCCAGCAGCTTCTTTTCGAGCACCGGGGAGCTGTTTTTT. V gene TRBV4-2 combines with J gene TRBJ2-2; no firm D call. V was clipped by 5 bases and J by 4 bases, with 11 bases between them. Germline assignment: CDR1 LGHNA and CDR2 YNFKEQ. CDR3 length equals 14 residues.

In this sample, this clone turned up a few times. The chain recombines TRBV30 with TRBJ1-2; TRBD1 matches 7 bases. Per germline, CDR1 GTSNPN and CDR2 SVGIG (reference sequence). This CDR3 is 15 amino acids long. After removal of 4 bases from V and 7 bases from J, the junction contained 15 bases not matched to a gene. CDR3 coding DNA: TGTGCCTGGACCACCGACACAGGGGCACTCTCTGGCTACACCTTC. It codes for CAWTTDTGALSGYTF.

The table lists this clone with a few counts. The chain employs TRBV5-1 and TRBJ2-7, with D perhaps TRBD2 (6 bases). CDR3 length equals 15 residues. V lost 2 bases to trimming and J lost 0 bases, with 12 bases between them. Germline CDR1 SGHRS, CDR2 YFSETQ. CDR3 in amino acids: CASSFNGGDSYEQYF. The CDR3 bases are TGCGCCAGCAGCTTTAACGGCGGGGACTCCTACGAGCAGTACTTC. The entire variable domain, with the rest obtained from reference TRBV5-1 and TRBJ2-7, is as follows: KAGVTQTPRYLIKTRGQQVTLSCSPISGHRSVSWYQQTPGQGLQFLFEYFSETQRNKGNFPGRFSGRQFSNSRSEMNVSTLELGDSALYLCASSFNGGDSYEQYFGPGTRLTVT.

This clone was picked up a small number of times. V is TRBV6-1 and J is TRBJ2-2; TRBD1 is a possible D gene (6 bases). CDR3 length: 13 residues. Germline V gives CDR1 MNHNS, CDR2 SASEGT. Between the trimmed V and J ends, which lost 6 bases and 5 bases, there was a span of 10 bases. Here the CDR3 DNA reads TGTGCCAGCAGGGAAACAGGGACCGGGGAGCTGTTTTTT. Residues: CASRETGTGELFF.